The 15 T cell receptor beta chains below were found in one sample sequenced in a study of identical twins. TCRdb used MiXCR to reprocess the 5' RACE reads, holding one entry per CDR3 protein. Of 450,000 or so distinct CDR3 sequences in the sample, approximately 15% were seen once. The sample was also reused in another study, on yellow fever vaccine responses in identical twins.

Input material: CD4+ T cells sorted from blood. Every receptor here comes from a woman aged 18-29 years in good health.

The rearrangement uses TRBV27 and TRBJ1-1; D call uncertain. V was trimmed by 3 bases and J by 9 bases, leaving 14 bases between them. Germline-derived CDR1 and CDR2 are MNHEY and SMNVEV (reference sequence). The CDR3 has 13 amino acids. In DNA, the CDR3 is TGTGCCAGCAGTTTTACCATTGGCAGGAAAGCTTTCTTT. Its translation: CASSFTIGRKAFF.

Only a few counts were recorded for this clonotype. The chain is built from TRBV9 and TRBJ1-3; D is uncertain. CDR1 and CDR2 from the germline V gene are SGDLS and YYNGEE. V was pared by 0 bases and J by 6 bases, with 7 bases between. The CDR3 is 13 residues long. The CDR3 region has the DNA TGTGCCAGCAGCGTAGGCCAGGAAAACACCATATATTTT. This gives the protein CASSVGQENTIYF. Filled out from reference TRBV9 and TRBJ1-3, the complete variable domain reads DSGVTQTPKHLITATGQRVTLRCSPRSGDLSVYWYQQSLDQGLQFLIQYYNGEERAKGNILERFSAQQFPDLHSELNLSSLELGDSALYFCASSVGQENTIYFGEGSWLTVV.

This clonotype was detected a few times. The chain uses TRBV7-2 and TRBJ2-1, with 7 bases that match TRBD1. The CDR3 length is 15 residues. The junction had 9 bases not matched to a gene; V was cut back by 1 base and J by 9 bases. The germline V gene has CDR1 SGHTA and CDR2 FQGNSA. This CDR3 is CASSLERQGVAEQFF. In DNA, the CDR3 is TGTGCCAGCAGCTTAGAGAGGCAGGGGGTAGCTGAGCAGTTCTTC.

This clonotype was recorded at least ten times. This rearrangement joins TRBV4-2 to TRBJ2-2; 7 bases map to TRBD1. V shed 3 bases, J shed 4 bases, and the junction held 14 bases outside the gene matches. The germline gives CDR1 LGHNA, CDR2 YNFKEQ. The CDR3 consists of 18 residues. The CDR3, as DNA: TGTGCCAGCAGCCAGCCCAGGGTAGGGACAGACCTCACCGGGGAGCTGTTTTTT. It translates to CASSQPRVGTDLTGELFF.

The gene calls are TRBV7-6 and TRBJ1-6; 7 bases fit TRBD1. Trimming at V came to 2 bases and at J to 5 bases, leaving 15 bases not matched to a gene. Looked up from germline, CDR1 is SGHVS and CDR2 is FNYEAQ. The CDR3 extends over 19 amino acids. The CDR3 region has the DNA TGTGCCAGCAGCTTACGGGCGCGTGGCACAGGGGTGAATAATTCACCCCTCCACTTT. This gives the protein CASSLRARGTGVNNSPLHF. The variable domain in full, completed from reference TRBV7-6 and TRBJ1-6, reads GAGVSQSPRYKVTKRGQDVALRCDPISGHVSLYWYRQALGQGPEFLTYFNYEAQQDKSGLPNDRFSAERPEGSISTLTIQRTEQRDSAMYRCASSLRARGTGVNNSPLHFGNGTRLTVT.

The chain joins TRBV20-1 to TRBJ2-1; 10 bases line up with TRBD2. Germline CDR1 DFQATT, CDR2 SNEGSKA (reference sequence). V lost 3 bases and J lost 12; bases outside the gene matches: 11. The CDR3 is 14 residues long. CDR3: CSASKASGGRGQFF. The CDR3, as DNA: TGCAGTGCTAGTAAGGCTAGCGGGGGCCGGGGGCAGTTCTTC.

Here the CDR3 reads CASRDGAYTEAFF. In nucleotides, the CDR3 is TGTGCCAGCCGGGATGGGGCTTATACTGAAGCTTTCTTT. V usage is TRBV6-2 or TRBV6-3 and J usage is TRBJ1-1; D may be TRBD1 (5 bases). The V and J ends lost 8 bases and 5 bases respectively, with 15 bases between them. The CDR3 extends over 13 amino acids. Germline V gene data show CDR1 as MNHEY and CDR2 as SVGEGT.

This clonotype has at least ten counts. V gene TRBV7-9 combines with J gene TRBJ2-1; D is unresolved. Trimming shortened V by 0 bases and J by 2 bases, and 2 bases separated the two germline ends. The CDR3 is made up of 13 amino acids. Germline CDR1 and CDR2: SEHNR and FQNEAQ (reference sequence). This chain's CDR3 is CASSLAAYNEQFF. DNA of the CDR3: TGTGCCAGCAGCTTAGCGGCCTACAATGAGCAGTTCTTC. Looking up the rest from reference TRBV7-9 and TRBJ2-1 gives the full variable domain: DTGVSQNPRHKITKRGQNVTFRCDPISEHNRLYWYRQTLGQGPEFLTYFQNEAQLEKSRLLSDRFSAERPKGSFSTLEIQRTEQGDSAMYLCASSLAAYNEQFFGPGTRLTVL.

The chain combines TRBV5-1 with TRBJ1-1, with a possible D match to TRBD1 (5 bases). Germline lookup yields CDR1 SGHRS and CDR2 YFSETQ. CDR3 length: 18 amino acids. Between the trimmed V and J ends, which lost 2 bases and 0 bases, there was a span of 20 bases. The CDR3 protein is CASSFTGPKGLMNTEAFF. CDR3 nucleotide sequence: TGCGCCAGCAGCTTCACGGGACCTAAGGGTTTGATGAACACTGAAGCTTTCTTT.

The chain is built from TRBV29-1 and TRBJ2-5, with 15 bases matching TRBD2. J was trimmed by 5 bases and V by 6 bases; bases with no gene match: 1. This CDR3 contains 13 residues. The germline gives CDR1 SQVTM, CDR2 ANQGSEA. DNA of the CDR3: TGCAGCGTCGGACTAGCGGGGGGGGAGACCCAGTACTTC. It codes for CSVGLAGGETQYF.

This clonotype was observed a few times. This chain connects TRBV20-1 to TRBJ1-2, with 8 bases lining up with TRBD1. This CDR3 contains 15 residues. Looked up from germline, CDR1 is DFQATT and CDR2 is SNEGSKA (reference sequence). Trimming cost V 5 bases and J 0 bases; bases outside gene matches: 8. Here the CDR3 DNA reads TGCAGTGCTGGGACAGGAGCTATAGCTAACTATGGCTACACCTTC. This sequence encodes CSAGTGAIANYGYTF.

This clonotype was detected only a few times. The J gene is TRBJ2-7, the V gene TRBV7-9; 11 positions agree with TRBD2. This CDR3 is built from 17 residues. Germline V gene data show CDR1 as SEHNR and CDR2 as FQNEAQ (reference sequence). The junction had 6 bases not matched to a gene; V was cut back by 1 base and J by 1 base. CDR3 region: CASSLGLAGGLSYEQYF. In DNA, the CDR3 is TGTGCCAGCAGCTTAGGCCTAGCGGGGGGATTGTCCTACGAGCAGTACTTC.

The CDR3 sequence is CASSPLSGTANEQFF. CDR3 bases: TGTGCCAGCTCACCATTAAGCGGGACAGCGAATGAGCAGTTCTTC. The J gene is TRBJ2-1, the V gene TRBV18; D assignment may be TRBD1 or TRBD2 (7 bases each). The germline V gene has CDR1 KGHSH and CDR2 LQKENI. The ends were cut back, 2 bases at V and 7 bases at J, with 15 bases in the middle. The CDR3 contains 15 residues.

This chain uses TRBV10-1 with TRBJ2-3; D is possibly TRBD1 or TRBD2 (5 bases each). The CDR3 sequence is 16 residues long. V gave up 2 bases and J gave up 8 bases, with 20 bases separating them. Germline values: CDR1 WNHNN, CDR2 SYGVQD (reference sequence). This chain's CDR3 is CASSEQTGPFGGTQYF. For the CDR3, the DNA is TGCGCCAGCAGTGAGCAGACGGGACCCTTTGGGGGTACGCAGTATTTT.

V gene TRBV7-2 combines with J gene TRBJ2-7; TRBD1 matches 7 bases. The germline V gene encodes CDR1 SGHTA and CDR2 FQGNSA. The CDR3 sequence is 14 residues long. Germline trimming cut 1 base from V and 6 bases from J; bases unmatched to any gene: 6. The CDR3 bases are TGTGCCAGCAGCTTAGAACAGGGGCCGAGCGAGCAGTACTTC. Translated, it gives CASSLEQGPSEQYF.